The rows below give T cell receptor beta chains drawn from one sample of a study of blood T cell repertoires in COVID-19. The assay was immunoSEQ multiplex PCR, and TCRdb's table has in-frame clones only and misses some. The sample has under 150,000 clones, more than 75% seen once. What was sequenced was peripheral blood. The receptors were sampled from a man between 45 and 60 years old with active COVID-19. Each CDR3 is given with its conserved first and last residue. Fields, in order: clone size, V gene, J gene, D gene, CDR3 protein, CDR3 DNA. D genes are given only for firm matches. Clone size is not always given. Where it is, it says once, few, many or a class for expanded clones.

NA,TRBV5-1,TRBJ1-1,NA,CASSLAGAGNTEAFF,TGCGCCAGCAGCTTGGCCGGGGCGGGAAACACTGAAGCTTTCTTT
NA,TRBV3-1/TRBV3-2,TRBJ1-2,TRBD1,CASSPQGAIYGYTF,TGTGCCAGCAGCCCCCAGGGGGCGATCTATGGCTACACCTTC
NA,TRBV2,TRBJ2-3,NA,CASSGSGTDTQYF,TGTGCCAGCAGTGGGAGCGGGACAGATACGCAGTATTTT
NA,TRBV19,TRBJ1-5,TRBD1,CASNDRVGQPQHF,TGTGCCAGTAATGACAGGGTTGGCCAGCCCCAGCATTTT
NA,TRBV14,TRBJ2-3,TRBD2,CASSPISGGRTDTQYF,TGTGCCAGCAGCCCTATTTCGGGGGGGCGCACAGATACGCAGTATTTT
NA,TRBV24-1,TRBJ2-6,NA,CATATAFSGANVLTF,TGTGCCACCGCGACAGCATTCTCTGGGGCCAACGTCCTGACTTTC
once,TRBV6-5,TRBJ2-7,NA,CASGRPMEREQYF,TGTGCCAGCGGTCGGCCCATGGAGAGGGAGCAGTACTTC
once,TRBV10-3,TRBJ2-3,TRBD1,CAISEGQGDTDTQYF,TGTGCCATCAGTGAGGGACAGGGCGATACAGATACGCAGTATTTT
NA,TRBV2,TRBJ1-1,TRBD1,CASIADRALRSEAFF,TGTGCCAGCATCGCGGACAGGGCCCTTAGGAGTGAAGCTTTCTTT
NA,TRBV18,TRBJ2-7,NA,CASSQLIQGSSYEQYF,TGTGCCAGCTCACAACTAATTCAGGGGAGCTCCTACGAGCAGTACTTC
NA,TRBV5-1,TRBJ2-3,TRBD2,CASSSTSGSADTQYF,TGCGCCAGCAGCTCTACTAGCGGGAGCGCAGATACGCAGTATTTT
once,TRBV6-1,TRBJ1-2,NA,CASSEDDIYGYTF,TGTGCCAGCAGTGAAGATGACATCTATGGCTACACCTTC
NA,TRBV3-1/TRBV3-2,TRBJ2-2,TRBD1,CASSLKGGGGELFF,TGTGCCAGCAGCCTCAAAGGGGGCGGCGGGGAGCTGTTTTTT
NA,TRBV5-4,TRBJ2-1,NA,CASSLPQGTGEQFF,TGTGCCAGCAGCTTGCCTCAGGGTACAGGTGAGCAGTTCTTC
NA,TRBV24-1,TRBJ1-1,NA,CATSDSGGSHTEAFF,TGTGCCACCAGTGATTCGGGAGGGAGCCACACTGAAGCTTTCTTT
NA,TRBV6-1,TRBJ1-4,NA,CASSERGGDEKLFF,TGTGCCAGCAGTGAACGGGGGGGCGATGAAAAACTGTTTTTT
NA,TRBV19,TRBJ2-7,NA,CASSMGGTGGYEQYF,TGTGCCAGTAGTATGGGGGGGACAGGCGGTTACGAGCAGTACTTC
NA,TRBV11-2,TRBJ1-4,NA,CASSRGTSATNEKLFF,TGTGCCAGCAGCCGGGGGACTTCTGCAACTAATGAAAAACTGTTTTTT
once,TRBV9,TRBJ2-3,TRBD1,CASSGQGADTQYF,TGTGCCAGCAGCGGACAGGGGGCAGATACGCAGTATTTT
NA,TRBV14,TRBJ2-1,NA,CASSQDHYGPLAGQFNEQFF,TGTGCCAGCAGCCAAGATCACTATGGGCCCTTAGCGGGACAGTTCAATGAGCAGTTCTTC
NA,TRBV6-6,TRBJ1-5,TRBD1,CASSWGTGRWNQPQHF,TGTGCCAGCAGTTGGGGGACAGGGAGATGGAATCAGCCCCAGCATTTT
NA,TRBV20-1,TRBJ1-5,TRBD1,CSASQGHSGGSNQPQHF,TGCAGTGCTAGTCAGGGCCATTCAGGGGGCTCGAATCAGCCCCAGCATTTT
NA,TRBV6-4,TRBJ2-3,TRBD2,CASRVLAASTDTQYF,TGTGCCAGCAGAGTACTAGCGGCGAGCACAGATACGCAGTATTTT
NA,TRBV5-1,TRBJ1-2,TRBD1,CASSADRAVEGYTF,TGCGCCAGCAGCGCGGACAGGGCGGTGGAAGGCTACACCTTC
NA,TRBV9,TRBJ2-7,TRBD1,CASSIHGQDYEQYF,TGTGCCAGCAGCATCCACGGACAGGACTACGAGCAGTACTTC
NA,TRBV3-1/TRBV3-2,TRBJ2-1,TRBD2,CASRGTSGDYNEQFF,TGTGCCAGCAGGGGGACTAGCGGGGACTACAATGAGCAGTTCTTC
NA,TRBV11-2,TRBJ2-2,TRBD1,CASSPRGQGVTGELFF,TGTGCCAGCAGCCCGAGGGGACAGGGGGTTACCGGGGAGCTGTTTTTT
NA,TRBV29-1,TRBJ1-2,NA,CSVQGSLYGYTF,TGCAGCGTTCAGGGATCCCTCTATGGCTACACCTTC
NA,TRBV18,TRBJ2-2,TRBD1,CASSPDRGLTGELFF,TGTGCCAGCTCACCTGACAGGGGGCTCACCGGGGAGCTGTTTTTT
NA,TRBV10-3,TRBJ2-3,NA,CAISESGADTQYF,TGTGCCATCAGTGAGTCGGGCGCAGATACGCAGTATTTT
NA,TRBV24-1,TRBJ2-3,TRBD2,CATSRAGPTDTQYF,TGTGCCACCAGCCGAGCGGGGCCAACAGATACGCAGTATTTT
NA,TRBV5-5,TRBJ1-1,NA,CASSRDTTNTEAFF,TGTGCCAGCAGCAGGGACACGACCAACACTGAAGCTTTCTTT
NA,TRBV6-1,TRBJ2-1,NA,CASSEGQLGQGGEQFF,TGTGCCAGCAGTGAAGGGCAGCTAGGGCAGGGAGGCGAGCAGTTCTTC
NA,TRBV5-1,TRBJ2-5,TRBD1,CASSFPTGQETQYF,TGCGCCAGCAGCTTCCCGACAGGGCAAGAGACCCAGTACTTC
once,TRBV12-3/TRBV12-4,TRBJ1-3,NA,CASKGAGDTIYF,TGTGCCAGCAAGGGAGCCGGGGACACCATATATTTT
NA,TRBV2,TRBJ2-1,TRBD2,CASDPRLALNEQFF,TGTGCCAGCGACCCGAGACTAGCGTTGAATGAGCAGTTCTTC
NA,TRBV5-4,TRBJ2-2,TRBD1,CASKTGGASTGELFF,TGTGCCAGCAAAACAGGGGGAGCAAGCACCGGGGAGCTGTTTTTT
NA,TRBV5-4,TRBJ1-1,NA,CASSPRQAGTEAFF,TGTGCCAGCAGCCCAAGACAGGCTGGGACTGAAGCTTTCTTT
NA,TRBV9,TRBJ2-2,TRBD2,CASSVVGLDTGELFF,TGTGCCAGCAGCGTAGTAGGACTAGACACCGGGGAGCTGTTTTTT
NA,TRBV5-1,TRBJ2-5,NA,CASSFGQRQETQYF,TGCGCCAGCAGCTTCGGACAGAGACAAGAGACCCAGTACTTC
NA,TRBV7-9,TRBJ2-7,TRBD2,CASGISGGDYEQYF,TGTGCCAGCGGGATAAGCGGGGGGGATTACGAGCAGTACTTC
NA,TRBV9,TRBJ2-1,TRBD2,CASSPDWTSGSSNEQFF,TGTGCCAGCAGCCCCGACTGGACTAGCGGGAGCTCCAATGAGCAGTTCTTC
NA,TRBV10-3,TRBJ1-2,TRBD1,CAISERTGNYGYTF,TGTGCCATCAGTGAGAGGACAGGGAACTATGGCTACACCTTC
NA,TRBV6-5,TRBJ2-7,NA,CASKTDLYEQYF,TGTGCCAGCAAGACGGACTTATACGAGCAGTACTTC
few,TRBV11-2,TRBJ1-6,NA,CASSSPRRQGSLRPLHF,TGTGCCAGCAGCTCCCCGCGTCGGCAGGGATCTCTAAGGCCCCTCCACTTT
NA,TRBV14,TRBJ2-7,TRBD2,CASSQGLLGQRGPYEQYF,TGTGCCAGCAGCCAAGGGCTGTTGGGGCAGCGGGGGCCTTACGAGCAGTACTTC
NA,TRBV11-3,TRBJ1-2,TRBD1,CASSHYLDRGHGYTF,TGTGCCAGCAGCCACTACCTAGACAGGGGACATGGCTACACCTTC
once,TRBV19,TRBJ2-5,NA,CASRTGHGRGETQYF,TGTGCCAGTAGGACGGGTCACGGGAGAGGAGAGACCCAGTACTTC
NA,TRBV7-2,TRBJ2-5,NA,CASSLAVRDHIYF,TGTGCCAGCAGCTTGGCCGTCCGGGATCATATATACTTC
NA,TRBV5-4,TRBJ2-2,TRBD2,CASSSGLAVNTGELFF,TGTGCCAGCAGCAGCGGACTAGCGGTGAACACCGGGGAGCTGTTTTTT
NA,TRBV10-3,TRBJ2-1,TRBD2,CAISGGTSGLSSYNEQFF,TGTGCCATCAGTGGGGGGACTAGCGGGTTGAGCTCCTACAATGAGCAGTTCTTC
once,TRBV27,TRBJ1-5,TRBD1,CASSIGTGGNQPQHF,TGTGCCAGCAGTATTGGGACAGGGGGGAATCAGCCCCAGCATTTT
NA,TRBV5-6,TRBJ2-1,TRBD2,CASSLSGLADYNEQFF,TGTGCCAGCAGCTTATCCGGGCTAGCGGACTACAATGAGCAGTTCTTC
NA,TRBV9,TRBJ2-2,NA,CASSVDMSGNTGELFF,TGTGCCAGCAGCGTAGATATGTCAGGGAACACCGGGGAGCTGTTTTTT
NA,TRBV5-5,TRBJ2-2,TRBD2,CASSPEPAGVNTGELFF,TGTGCCAGCAGCCCCGAACCAGCGGGAGTGAACACCGGGGAGCTGTTTTTT
NA,TRBV7-9,TRBJ1-5,NA,CASSSTGSNQPQHF,TGTGCCAGCAGTTCGACAGGTAGCAATCAGCCCCAGCATTTT
NA,TRBV7-2,TRBJ2-1,TRBD1,CASSLVQGASNEQFF,TGTGCCAGCAGCTTAGTGCAGGGGGCGAGTAATGAGCAGTTCTTC
NA,TRBV13,TRBJ2-3,NA,CASSPLSTDTQYF,TGTGCCAGCAGCCCTCTAAGCACAGATACGCAGTATTTT
NA,TRBV5-6,TRBJ1-3,TRBD1,CASSQGQRDTIYF,TGTGCCAGCAGCCAGGGACAGAGGGACACCATATATTTT